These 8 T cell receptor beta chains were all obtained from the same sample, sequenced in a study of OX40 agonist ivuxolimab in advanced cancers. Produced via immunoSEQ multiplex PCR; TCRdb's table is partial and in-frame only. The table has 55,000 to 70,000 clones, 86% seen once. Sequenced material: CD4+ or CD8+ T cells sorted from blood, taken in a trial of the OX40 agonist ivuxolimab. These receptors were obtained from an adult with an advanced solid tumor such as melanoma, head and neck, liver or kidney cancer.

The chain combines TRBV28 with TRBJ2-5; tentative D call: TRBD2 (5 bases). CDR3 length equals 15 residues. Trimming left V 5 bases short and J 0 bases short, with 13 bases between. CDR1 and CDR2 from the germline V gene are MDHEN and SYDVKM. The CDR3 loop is CASSRRTGYQETQYF. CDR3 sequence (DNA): TGTGCCAGCAGTAGACGGACGGGGTACCAAGAGACCCAGTACTTC.

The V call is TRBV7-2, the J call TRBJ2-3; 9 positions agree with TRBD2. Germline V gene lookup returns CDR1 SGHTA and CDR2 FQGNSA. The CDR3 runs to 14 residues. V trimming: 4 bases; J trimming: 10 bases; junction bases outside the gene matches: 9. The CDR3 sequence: CASSSWREGQAQYF. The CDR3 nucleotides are TGTGCCAGCAGCTCTTGGCGGGAGGGCCAAGCGCAGTATTTT. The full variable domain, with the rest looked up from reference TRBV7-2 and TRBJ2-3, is GAGVSQSPSNKVTEKGKDVELRCDPISGHTALYWYRQSLGQGLEFLIYFQGNSAPDKSGLPSDRFSAERTGGSVSTLTIQRTQQEDSAVYLCASSSWREGQAQYFGPGTRLTVL.

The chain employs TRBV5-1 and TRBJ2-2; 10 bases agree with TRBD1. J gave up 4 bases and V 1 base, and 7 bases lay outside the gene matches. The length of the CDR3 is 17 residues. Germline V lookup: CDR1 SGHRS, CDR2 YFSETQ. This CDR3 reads CASSLPRTGGFTGELFF. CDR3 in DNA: TGCGCCAGCAGCTTGCCTAGGACAGGGGGATTCACCGGGGAGCTGTTTTTT.

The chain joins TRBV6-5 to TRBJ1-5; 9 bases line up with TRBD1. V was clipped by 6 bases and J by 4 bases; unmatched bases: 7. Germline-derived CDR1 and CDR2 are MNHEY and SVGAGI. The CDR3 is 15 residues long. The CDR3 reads CASRDTGGRNQPQHF. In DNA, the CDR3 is TGTGCCAGCAGGGATACAGGGGGCAGGAATCAGCCCCAGCATTTT.

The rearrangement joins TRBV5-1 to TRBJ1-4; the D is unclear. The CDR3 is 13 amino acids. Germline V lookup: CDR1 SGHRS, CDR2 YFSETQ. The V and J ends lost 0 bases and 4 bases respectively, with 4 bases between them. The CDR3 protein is CASSLVRNEKLFF. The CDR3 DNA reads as TGCGCCAGCAGCTTGGTGCGTAATGAAAAACTGTTTTTT.

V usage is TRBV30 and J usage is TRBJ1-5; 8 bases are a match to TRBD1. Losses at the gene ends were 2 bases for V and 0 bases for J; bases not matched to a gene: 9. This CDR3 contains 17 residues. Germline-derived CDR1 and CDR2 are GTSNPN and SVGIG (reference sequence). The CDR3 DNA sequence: TGTGCCTGGAGTTCCGGGACAGGCGTTTATAGCAATCAGCCCCAGCATTTT. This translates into CAWSSGTGVYSNQPQHF.

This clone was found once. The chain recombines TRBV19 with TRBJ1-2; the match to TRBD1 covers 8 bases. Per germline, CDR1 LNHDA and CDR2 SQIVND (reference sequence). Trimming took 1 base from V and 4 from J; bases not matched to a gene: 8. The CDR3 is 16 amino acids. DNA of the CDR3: TGTGCCAGTAGTATAGCTCCTCAGGGGGCTTTCTATGGCTACACCTTC. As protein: CASSIAPQGAFYGYTF.

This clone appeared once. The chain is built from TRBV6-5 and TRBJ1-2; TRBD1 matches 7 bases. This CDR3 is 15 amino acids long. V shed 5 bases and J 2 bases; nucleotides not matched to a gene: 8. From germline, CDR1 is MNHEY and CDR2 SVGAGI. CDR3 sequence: CASSQGQRGNYGYTF. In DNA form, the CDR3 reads TGTGCCAGCAGTCAGGGACAGAGGGGCAACTATGGCTACACCTTC.